This TCR beta chain derives from a study of technical replicates of blood from a handful of donors. Germline CDR1 is SGHTA and CDR2 is FQGNSA. V shed 4 bases and J 5 bases; nucleotides not matched to a gene: 14. This CDR3 is built from 17 residues. The data were produced by immunoSEQ multiplex PCR, yet TCRdb's version contains in-frame clones alone and is incomplete. The sample lists 85,000 to 90,000 clones, around 90% occurring once. This TCR came from a human donor in good health. The V call is TRBV7-2, the J call TRBJ2-1; 7 nucleotides line up with TRBD1. Material for sequencing was T cells isolated from PBMCs. CDR3 region: CASSSRLQGISNNEQFF. CDR3 DNA sequence: TGTGCCAGCAGCTCGCGTCTACAGGGGATTAGTAACAATGAGCAGTTCTTC.